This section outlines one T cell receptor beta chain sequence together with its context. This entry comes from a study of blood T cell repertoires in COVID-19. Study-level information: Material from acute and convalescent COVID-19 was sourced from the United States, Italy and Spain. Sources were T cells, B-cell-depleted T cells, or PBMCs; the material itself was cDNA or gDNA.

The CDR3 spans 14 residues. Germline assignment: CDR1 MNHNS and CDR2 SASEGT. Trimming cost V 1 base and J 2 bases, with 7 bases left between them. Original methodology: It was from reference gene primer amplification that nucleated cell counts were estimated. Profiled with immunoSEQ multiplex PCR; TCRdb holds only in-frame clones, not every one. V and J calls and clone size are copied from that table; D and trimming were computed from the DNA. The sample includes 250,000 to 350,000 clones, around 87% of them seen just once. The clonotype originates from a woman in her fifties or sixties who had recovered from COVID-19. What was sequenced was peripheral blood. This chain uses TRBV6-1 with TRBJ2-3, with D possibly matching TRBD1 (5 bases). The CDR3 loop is CASSEDRPTDTQYF. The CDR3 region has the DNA TGTGCCAGCAGTGAAGACAGGCCCACAGATACGCAGTATTTT.